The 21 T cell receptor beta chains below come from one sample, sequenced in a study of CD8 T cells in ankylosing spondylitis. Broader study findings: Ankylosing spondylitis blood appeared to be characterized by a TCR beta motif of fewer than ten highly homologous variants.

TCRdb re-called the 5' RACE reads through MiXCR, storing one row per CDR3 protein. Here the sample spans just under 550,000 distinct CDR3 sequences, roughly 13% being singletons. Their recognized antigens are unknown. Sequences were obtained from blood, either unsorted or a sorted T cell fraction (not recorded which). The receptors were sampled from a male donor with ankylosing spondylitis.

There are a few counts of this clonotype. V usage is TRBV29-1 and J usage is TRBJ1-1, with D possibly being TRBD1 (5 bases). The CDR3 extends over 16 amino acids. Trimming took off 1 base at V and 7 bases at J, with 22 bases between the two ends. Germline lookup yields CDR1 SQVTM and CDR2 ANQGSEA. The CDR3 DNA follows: TGCAGCGTTGAAGCCCTAAACTGGCAGGGTTTTTTTGAAGCTTTCTTT. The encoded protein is CSVEALNWQGFFEAFF. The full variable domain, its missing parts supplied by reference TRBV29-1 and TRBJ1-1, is SAVISQKPSRDICQRGTSLTIQCQVDSQVTMMFWYRQQPGQSLTLIATANQGSEATYESGFVIDKFPISRPNLTFSTLTVSNMSPEDSSIYLCSVEALNWQGFFEAFFGQGTRLTVV.

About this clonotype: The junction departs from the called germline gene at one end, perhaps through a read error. The CDR3 is CSAPGTGGMSF. The CDR3 DNA reads as TGCAGTGCTCCCGGGACAGGGGGTATGTCCTTC. The chain uses TRBV20-1 and TRBJ1-2, with 11 bases identical to TRBD1. Germline V lookup: CDR1 DFQATT, CDR2 SNEGSKA (reference sequence). The CDR3 is 11 amino acids.

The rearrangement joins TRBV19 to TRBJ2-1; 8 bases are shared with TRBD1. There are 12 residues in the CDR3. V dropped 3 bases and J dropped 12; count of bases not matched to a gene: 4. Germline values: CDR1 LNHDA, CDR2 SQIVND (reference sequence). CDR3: CASSIGDRGQFF. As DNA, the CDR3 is TGTGCCAGTAGTATCGGTGACAGGGGGCAGTTCTTC.

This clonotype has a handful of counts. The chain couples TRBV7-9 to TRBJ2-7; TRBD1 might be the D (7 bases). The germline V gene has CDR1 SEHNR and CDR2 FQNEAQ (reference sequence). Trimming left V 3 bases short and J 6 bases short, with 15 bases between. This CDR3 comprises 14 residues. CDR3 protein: CASSFGQGGGEQYF. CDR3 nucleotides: TGTGCCAGCAGCTTTGGGCAGGGGGGAGGCGAGCAGTACTTC.

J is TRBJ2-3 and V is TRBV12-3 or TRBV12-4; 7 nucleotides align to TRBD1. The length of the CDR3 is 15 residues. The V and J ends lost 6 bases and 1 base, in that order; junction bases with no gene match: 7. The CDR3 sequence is CASSPIGQGTDTQYF. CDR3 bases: TGTGCCAGCAGCCCTATCGGACAGGGCACAGATACGCAGTATTTT.

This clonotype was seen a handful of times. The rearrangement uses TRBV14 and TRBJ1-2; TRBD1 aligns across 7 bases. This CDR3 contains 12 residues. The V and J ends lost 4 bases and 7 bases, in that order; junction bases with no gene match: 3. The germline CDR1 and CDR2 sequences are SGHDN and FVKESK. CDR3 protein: CASSRDRVGYTF. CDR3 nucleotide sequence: TGTGCCAGCAGCCGAGACAGGGTTGGCTACACCTTC.

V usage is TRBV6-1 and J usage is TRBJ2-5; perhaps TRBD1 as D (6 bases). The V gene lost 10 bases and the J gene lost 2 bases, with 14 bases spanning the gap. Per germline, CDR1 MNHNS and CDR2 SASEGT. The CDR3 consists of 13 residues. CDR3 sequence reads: CATGVTGQETQYF. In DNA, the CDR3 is TGTGCCACAGGGGTAACGGGGCAAGAGACCCAGTACTTC.

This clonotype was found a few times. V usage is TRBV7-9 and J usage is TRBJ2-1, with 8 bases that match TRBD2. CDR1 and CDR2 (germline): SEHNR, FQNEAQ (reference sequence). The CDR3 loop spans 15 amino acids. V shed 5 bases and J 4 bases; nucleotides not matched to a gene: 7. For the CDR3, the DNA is TGTGCCAGCAGCGGAGAGCGGGAGACGTACAATGAGCAGTTCTTC. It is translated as CASSGERETYNEQFF.

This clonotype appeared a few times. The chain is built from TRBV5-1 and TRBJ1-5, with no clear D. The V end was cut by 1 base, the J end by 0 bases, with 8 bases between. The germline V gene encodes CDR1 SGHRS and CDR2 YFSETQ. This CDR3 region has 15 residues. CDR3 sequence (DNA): TGCGCCAGCAGCTTGAGTGGTAATAGCAATCAGCCCCAGCATTTT. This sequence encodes CASSLSGNSNQPQHF.

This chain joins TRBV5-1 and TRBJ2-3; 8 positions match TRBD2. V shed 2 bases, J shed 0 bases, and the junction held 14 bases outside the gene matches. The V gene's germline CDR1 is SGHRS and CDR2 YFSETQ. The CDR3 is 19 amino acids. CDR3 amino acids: CASSLLASGYLSSTDTQYF. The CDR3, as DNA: TGCGCCAGCAGCTTATTGGCTAGCGGGTACCTTTCTAGCACAGATACGCAGTATTTT.

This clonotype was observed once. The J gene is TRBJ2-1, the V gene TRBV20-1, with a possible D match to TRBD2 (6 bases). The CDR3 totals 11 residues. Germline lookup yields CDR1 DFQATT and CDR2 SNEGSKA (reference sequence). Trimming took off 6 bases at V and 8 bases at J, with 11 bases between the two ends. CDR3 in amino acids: CSAPGGDEQFF. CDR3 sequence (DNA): TGCAGTGCCCCCGGCGGGGATGAGCAGTTCTTC.

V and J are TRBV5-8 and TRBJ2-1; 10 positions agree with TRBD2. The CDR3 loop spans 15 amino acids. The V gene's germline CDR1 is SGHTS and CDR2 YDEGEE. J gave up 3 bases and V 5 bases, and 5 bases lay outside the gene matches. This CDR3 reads CASRRSGRNYNEQFF. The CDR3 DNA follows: TGTGCCAGCAGACGTAGCGGGAGGAACTACAATGAGCAGTTCTTC.

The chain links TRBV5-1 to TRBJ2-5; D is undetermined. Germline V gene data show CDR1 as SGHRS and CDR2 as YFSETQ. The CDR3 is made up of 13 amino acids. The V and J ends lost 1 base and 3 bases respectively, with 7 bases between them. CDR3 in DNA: TGCGCCAGCAGCTTGATCCCAGAAGAGACCCAGTACTTC. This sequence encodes CASSLIPEETQYF.

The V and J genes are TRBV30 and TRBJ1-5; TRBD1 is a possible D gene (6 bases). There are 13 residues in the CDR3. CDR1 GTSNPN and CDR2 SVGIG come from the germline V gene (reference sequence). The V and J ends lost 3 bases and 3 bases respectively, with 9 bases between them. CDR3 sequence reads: CAWSRTANQPQHF. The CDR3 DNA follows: TGTGCCTGGAGCAGGACAGCCAATCAGCCCCAGCATTTT.

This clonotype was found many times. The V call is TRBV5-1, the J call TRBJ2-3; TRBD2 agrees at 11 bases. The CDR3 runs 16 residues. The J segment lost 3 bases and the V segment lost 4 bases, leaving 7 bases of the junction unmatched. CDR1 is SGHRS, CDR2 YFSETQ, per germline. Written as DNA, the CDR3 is TGCGCCAGCAGCGTGCTAGCGGGAGGTTTGACAGATACGCAGTATTTT. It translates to CASSVLAGGLTDTQYF.

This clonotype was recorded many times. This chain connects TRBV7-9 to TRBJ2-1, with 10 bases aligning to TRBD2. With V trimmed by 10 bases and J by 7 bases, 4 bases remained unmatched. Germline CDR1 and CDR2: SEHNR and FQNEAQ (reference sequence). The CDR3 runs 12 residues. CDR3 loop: CATEREGNEQFF. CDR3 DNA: TGTGCCACTGAGCGGGAGGGGAATGAGCAGTTCTTC.

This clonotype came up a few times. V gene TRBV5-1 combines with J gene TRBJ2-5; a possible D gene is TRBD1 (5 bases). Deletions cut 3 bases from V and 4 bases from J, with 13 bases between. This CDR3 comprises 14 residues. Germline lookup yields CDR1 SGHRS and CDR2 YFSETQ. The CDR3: CASSSGQRGETQYF. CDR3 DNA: TGCGCCAGCAGCTCGGGCCAAAGGGGAGAGACCCAGTACTTC.

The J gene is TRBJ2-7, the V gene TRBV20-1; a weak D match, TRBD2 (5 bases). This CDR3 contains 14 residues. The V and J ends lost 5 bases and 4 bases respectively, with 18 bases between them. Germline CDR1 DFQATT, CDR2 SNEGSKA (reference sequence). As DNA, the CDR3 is TGCAGTGCTCCCTCCCGGAGGTCGACTTACGAGCAGTACTTC. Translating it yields CSAPSRRSTYEQYF.

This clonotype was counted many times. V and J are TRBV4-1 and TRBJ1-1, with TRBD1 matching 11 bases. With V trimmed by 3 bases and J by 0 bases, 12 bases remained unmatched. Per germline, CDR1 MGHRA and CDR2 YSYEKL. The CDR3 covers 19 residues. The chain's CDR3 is CASSHGGRGTGGMNTEAFF. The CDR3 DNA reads TGCGCCAGCAGCCATGGTGGGAGAGGGACAGGGGGAATGAACACTGAAGCTTTCTTT.

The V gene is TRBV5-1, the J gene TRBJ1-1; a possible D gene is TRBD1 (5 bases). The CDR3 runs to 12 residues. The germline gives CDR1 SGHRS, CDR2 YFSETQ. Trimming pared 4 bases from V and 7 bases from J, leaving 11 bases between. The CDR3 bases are TGCGCCAGCAGCCCCGGGGGAAATGAAGCTTTCTTT. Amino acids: CASSPGGNEAFF.

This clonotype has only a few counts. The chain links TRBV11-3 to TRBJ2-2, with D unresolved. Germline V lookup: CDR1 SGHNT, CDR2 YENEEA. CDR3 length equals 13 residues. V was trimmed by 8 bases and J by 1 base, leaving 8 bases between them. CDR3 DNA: TGTGCCAGCGCCGTCGAGAACACCGGGGAGCTGTTTTTT. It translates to CASAVENTGELFF.